Below, one TCR beta chain is given with its context. Its target is unknown. This sample is drawn from a study of T cells in narcolepsy. The overall study: Enrolled donors included narcolepsy type 1 or type 2 patients and healthy controls.

Study observations and caveats: In some patient and control memory CD4+ samples, autoreactive clones were absent. Comparing one patient's CSF and blood CD4+ clonotypes highlighted HCRT- and TRIB2-specific autoreactive clonotypes.

The method was immunoSEQ multiplex PCR; TCRdb's version includes in-frame clones alone and lacks a portion of them. Of some 30,000 clones in the sample, 80% were seen once. V was cut by 3 bases and J by 9 bases, with 13 bases left in between. Germline-derived CDR1 and CDR2 are SGHNT and YYREEE (reference sequence). This CDR3 comprises 13 residues. What was sequenced was memory (CD45RA-) CD4+ T cells from blood. The receptor's source is a human donor in good health. The chain couples TRBV5-4 to TRBJ2-1; D is perhaps TRBD1 (6 bases). The DNA for the CDR3 is TGTGCCAGCAGCTGGGGGCCTCGTCGTGAGCAGTTCTTC. This codes for CASSWGPRREQFF.